This note documents a single TCR beta chain sequence. Donors comprised healthy HIV-negative adults lacking recent acute infections or vaccinations. The record originates from a study of shared clonotypes between healthy human individuals. Overall study context: Each donor had three CD4 naive, three CD4 memory, two CD8 naive and one CD8 memory plate.

TCRdb keeps only in-frame clones here, not all; method: immunoSEQ multiplex PCR. Found here are over 850,000 clones, 75% to 85% of them singletons; the top ten hold about 0.52%. V was clipped by 1 base and J by 3 bases; unmatched bases: 4. This CDR3 has 15 amino acids. CDR1 and CDR2 from the germline V gene are LNHNV and YYDKDF (reference sequence). This sequence was found in a man between 18 and 35 years old in good health. Some clones in this sample may be carry-over from other donors' samples. The sequenced sample was memory CD4+ T cells from PBMCs. Specified subset: CD45RA-negative fraction. The rearrangement uses TRBV15 and TRBJ2-5; TRBD1 matches at 8 bases. The CDR3 spells CATSRASGGEETQYF. CDR3 DNA: TGTGCCACCAGCAGAGCATCAGGGGGCGAAGAGACCCAGTACTTC.